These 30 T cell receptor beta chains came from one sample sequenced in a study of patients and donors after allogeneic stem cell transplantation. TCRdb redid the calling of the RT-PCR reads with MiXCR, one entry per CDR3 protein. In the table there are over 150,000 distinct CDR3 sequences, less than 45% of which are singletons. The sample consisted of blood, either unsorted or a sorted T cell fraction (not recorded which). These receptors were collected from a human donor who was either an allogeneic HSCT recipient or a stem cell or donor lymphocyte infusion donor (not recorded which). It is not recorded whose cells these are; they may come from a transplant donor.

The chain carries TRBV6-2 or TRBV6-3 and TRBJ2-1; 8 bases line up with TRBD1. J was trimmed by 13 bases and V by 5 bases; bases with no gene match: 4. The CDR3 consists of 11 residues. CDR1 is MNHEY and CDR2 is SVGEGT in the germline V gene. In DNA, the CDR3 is TGTGCCAGCAGTCTCGGGACAGGACAGTTCTTC. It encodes CASSLGTGQFF.

The CDR3 DNA sequence: TGTGCCAGCAGCAAAGTGTCAGGGATCCAATCTCGTGGGGCCAACGTCCTGACTTTC. Translation: CASSKVSGIQSRGANVLTF. The gene calls are TRBV21-1 and TRBJ2-6; TRBD1 reflects the table's D call only, with no check against the DNA. TRBV21-1 is designated a pseudogene. This CDR3 has 19 amino acids.

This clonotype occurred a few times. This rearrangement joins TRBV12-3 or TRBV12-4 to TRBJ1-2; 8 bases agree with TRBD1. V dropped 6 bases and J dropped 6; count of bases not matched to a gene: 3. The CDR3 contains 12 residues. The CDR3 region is CASRPGQDGYTF. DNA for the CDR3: TGTGCCAGCAGGCCGGGACAGGATGGCTACACCTTC.

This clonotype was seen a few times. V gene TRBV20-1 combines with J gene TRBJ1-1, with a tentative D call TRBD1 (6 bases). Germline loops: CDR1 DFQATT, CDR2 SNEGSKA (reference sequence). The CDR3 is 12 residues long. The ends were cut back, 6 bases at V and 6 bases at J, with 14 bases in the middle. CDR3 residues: CSAKKNRAEAFF. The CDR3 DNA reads TGCAGTGCCAAAAAGAACAGGGCTGAAGCTTTCTTT.

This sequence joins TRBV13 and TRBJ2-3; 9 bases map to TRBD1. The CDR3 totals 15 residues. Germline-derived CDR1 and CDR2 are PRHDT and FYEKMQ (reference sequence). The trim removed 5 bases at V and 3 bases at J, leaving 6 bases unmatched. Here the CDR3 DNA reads TGTGCCAGCAGCCCCCGACAGGGGGGGACAGATACGCAGTATTTT. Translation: CASSPRQGGTDTQYF.

The CDR3 region has the DNA TGTGCCAGCAGTTACAGGGACGGAGACAATCAGCCCCAGCATTTT. Residues: CASSYRDGDNQPQHF. This chain joins TRBV6-2 or TRBV6-3 and TRBJ1-5, with D possibly matching TRBD1 (5 bases). V was clipped by 2 bases and J by 3 bases, with 11 bases between them. The CDR3 sequence is 15 residues long. The germline gives CDR1 MNHEY, CDR2 SVGEGT.

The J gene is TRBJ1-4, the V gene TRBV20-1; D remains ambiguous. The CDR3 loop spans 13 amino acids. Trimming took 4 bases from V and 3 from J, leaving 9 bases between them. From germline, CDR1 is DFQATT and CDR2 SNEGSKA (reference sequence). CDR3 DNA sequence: TGCAGTGCTATCGGGTTGGCTAATGAAAAACTGTTTTTT. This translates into CSAIGLANEKLFF.

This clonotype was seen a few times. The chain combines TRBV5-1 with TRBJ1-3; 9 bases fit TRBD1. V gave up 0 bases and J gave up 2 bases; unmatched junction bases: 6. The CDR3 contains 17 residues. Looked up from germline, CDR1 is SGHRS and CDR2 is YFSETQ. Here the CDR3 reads CASSLGRDRATGNTIYF. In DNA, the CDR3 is TGCGCCAGCAGCTTGGGCAGGGACAGGGCGACTGGAAACACCATATATTTT.

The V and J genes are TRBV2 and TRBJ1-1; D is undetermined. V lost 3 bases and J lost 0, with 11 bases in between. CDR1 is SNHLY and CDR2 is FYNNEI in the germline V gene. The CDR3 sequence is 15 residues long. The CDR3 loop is CASSDRPPMNTEAFF. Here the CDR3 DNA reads TGTGCCAGCAGTGATCGGCCTCCGATGAACACTGAAGCTTTCTTT.

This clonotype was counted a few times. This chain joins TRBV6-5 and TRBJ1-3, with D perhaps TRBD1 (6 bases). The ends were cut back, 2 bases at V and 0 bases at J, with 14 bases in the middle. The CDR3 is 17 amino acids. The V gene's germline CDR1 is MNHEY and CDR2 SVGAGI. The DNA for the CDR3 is TGTGCCAGCAGTTACACGCCAGTGACAGGCTCTGGAAACACCATATATTTT. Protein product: CASSYTPVTGSGNTIYF.

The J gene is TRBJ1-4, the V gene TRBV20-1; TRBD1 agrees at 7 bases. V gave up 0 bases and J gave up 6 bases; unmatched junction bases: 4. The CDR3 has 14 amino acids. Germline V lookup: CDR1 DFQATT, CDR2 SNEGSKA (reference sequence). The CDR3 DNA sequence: TGCAGTGCTAGAGAAAGGACAGGAGATGAAAAACTGTTTTTT. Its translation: CSARERTGDEKLFF.

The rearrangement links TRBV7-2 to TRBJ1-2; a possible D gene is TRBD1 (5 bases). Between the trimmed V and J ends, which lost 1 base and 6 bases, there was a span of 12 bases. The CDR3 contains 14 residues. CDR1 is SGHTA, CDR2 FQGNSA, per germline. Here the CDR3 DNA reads TGTGCCAGCAGCTTAGAGGCAGGGCCACATGGCTACACCTTC. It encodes CASSLEAGPHGYTF.

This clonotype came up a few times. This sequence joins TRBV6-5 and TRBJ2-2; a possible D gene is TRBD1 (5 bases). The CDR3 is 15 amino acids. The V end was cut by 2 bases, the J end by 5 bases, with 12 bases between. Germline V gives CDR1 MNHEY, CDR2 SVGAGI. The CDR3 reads CASSYAHRRTGELFF. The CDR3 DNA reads TGTGCCAGCAGTTACGCTCACAGGCGAACCGGGGAGCTGTTTTTT.

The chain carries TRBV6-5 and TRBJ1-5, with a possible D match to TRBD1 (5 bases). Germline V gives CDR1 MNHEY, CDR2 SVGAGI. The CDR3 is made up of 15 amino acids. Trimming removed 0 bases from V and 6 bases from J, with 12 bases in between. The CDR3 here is CASSYSGDSSQPQHF. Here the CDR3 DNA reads TGTGCCAGCAGTTACTCAGGGGACTCGAGTCAGCCCCAGCATTTT.

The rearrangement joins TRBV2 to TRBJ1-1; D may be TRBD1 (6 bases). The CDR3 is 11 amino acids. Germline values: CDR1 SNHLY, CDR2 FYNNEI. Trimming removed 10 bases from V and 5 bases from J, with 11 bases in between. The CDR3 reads CAITGRTEAFF. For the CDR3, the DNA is TGTGCCATCACAGGGAGGACTGAAGCTTTCTTT. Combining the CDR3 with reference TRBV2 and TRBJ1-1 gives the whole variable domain EPEVTQTPSHQVTQMGQEVILRCVPISNHLYFYWYRQILGQKVEFLVSFYNNEISEKSEIFDDQFSVERPDGSNFTLKIRSTKLEDSAMYFCAITGRTEAFFGQGTRLTVV.

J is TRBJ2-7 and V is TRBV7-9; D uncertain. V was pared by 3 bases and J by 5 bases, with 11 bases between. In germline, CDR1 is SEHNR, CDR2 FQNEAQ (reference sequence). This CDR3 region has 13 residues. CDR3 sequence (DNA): TGTGCCAGCAGCTTGGAGACAAACGACGAGCAGTACTTC. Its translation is CASSLETNDEQYF.

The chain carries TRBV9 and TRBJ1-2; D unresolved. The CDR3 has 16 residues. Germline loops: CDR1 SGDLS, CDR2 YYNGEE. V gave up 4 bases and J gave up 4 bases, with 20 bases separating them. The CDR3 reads CASSPVGSAPGYGYTF. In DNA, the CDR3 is TGTGCCAGCAGCCCTGTGGGGTCCGCCCCGGGCTATGGCTACACCTTC.

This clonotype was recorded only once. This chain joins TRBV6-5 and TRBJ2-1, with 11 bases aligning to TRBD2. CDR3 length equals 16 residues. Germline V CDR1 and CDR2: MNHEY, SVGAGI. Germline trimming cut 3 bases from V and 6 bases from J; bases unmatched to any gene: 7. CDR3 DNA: TGTGCCAGCAGTTATTTAGCGGGAGGGCCACGCAATGAGCAGTTCTTC. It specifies CASSYLAGGPRNEQFF.

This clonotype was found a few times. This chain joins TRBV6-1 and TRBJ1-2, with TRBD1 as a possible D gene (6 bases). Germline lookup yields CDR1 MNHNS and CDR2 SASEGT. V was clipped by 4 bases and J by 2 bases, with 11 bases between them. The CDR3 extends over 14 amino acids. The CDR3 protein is CASSGGGGNYGYTF. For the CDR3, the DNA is TGTGCCAGCAGTGGAGGGGGAGGGAACTATGGCTACACCTTC.

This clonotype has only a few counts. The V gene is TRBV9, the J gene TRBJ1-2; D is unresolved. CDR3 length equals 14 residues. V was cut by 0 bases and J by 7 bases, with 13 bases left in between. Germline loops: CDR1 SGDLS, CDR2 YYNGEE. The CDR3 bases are TGTGCCAGCAGCGTAGACGATAATCTACGTGGCTACACCTTC. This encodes CASSVDDNLRGYTF. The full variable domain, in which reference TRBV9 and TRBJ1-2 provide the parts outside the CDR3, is DSGVTQTPKHLITATGQRVTLRCSPRSGDLSVYWYQQSLDQGLQFLIQYYNGEERAKGNILERFSAQQFPDLHSELNLSSLELGDSALYFCASSVDDNLRGYTFGSGTRLTVV.

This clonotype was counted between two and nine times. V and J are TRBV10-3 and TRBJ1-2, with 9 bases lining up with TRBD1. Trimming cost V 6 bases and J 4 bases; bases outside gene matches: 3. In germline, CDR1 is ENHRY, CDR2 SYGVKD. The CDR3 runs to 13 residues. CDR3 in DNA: TGTGCCATCAGCGAGGACAGGGGCTATGGCTACACCTTC. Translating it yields CAISEDRGYGYTF.

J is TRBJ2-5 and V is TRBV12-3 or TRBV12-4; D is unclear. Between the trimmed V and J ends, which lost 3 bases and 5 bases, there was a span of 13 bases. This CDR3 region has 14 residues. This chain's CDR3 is CASSLKKSWETQYF. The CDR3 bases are TGTGCCAGCAGTTTGAAAAAGAGCTGGGAGACCCAGTACTTC.

In DNA form, the CDR3 reads TGTGCCTGGAGGTCAGGACGGGACTCCTACGAGCAGTACTTC. Its translation is CAWRSGRDSYEQYF. The gene calls are TRBV30 and TRBJ2-7; possible D gene TRBD2, 5 bases. Germline V gene data show CDR1 as GTSNPN and CDR2 as SVGIG (reference sequence). This CDR3 has 14 residues. Trimming pared 3 bases from V and 0 bases from J, leaving 12 bases between.

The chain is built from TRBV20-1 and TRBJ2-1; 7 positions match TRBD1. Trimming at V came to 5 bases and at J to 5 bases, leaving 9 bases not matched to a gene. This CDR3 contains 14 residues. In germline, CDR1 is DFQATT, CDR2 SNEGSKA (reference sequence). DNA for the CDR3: TGCAGTGCTTATAAACCTGGACAGGACAATGAGCAGTTCTTC. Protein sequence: CSAYKPGQDNEQFF.

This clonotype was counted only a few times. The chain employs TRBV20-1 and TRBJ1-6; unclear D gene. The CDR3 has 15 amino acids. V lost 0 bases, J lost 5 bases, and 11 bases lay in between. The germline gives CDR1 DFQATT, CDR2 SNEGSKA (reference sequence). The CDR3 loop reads CSAREGITNNSPLHF. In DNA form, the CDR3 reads TGCAGTGCTAGAGAAGGGATAACGAATAATTCACCCCTCCACTTT.

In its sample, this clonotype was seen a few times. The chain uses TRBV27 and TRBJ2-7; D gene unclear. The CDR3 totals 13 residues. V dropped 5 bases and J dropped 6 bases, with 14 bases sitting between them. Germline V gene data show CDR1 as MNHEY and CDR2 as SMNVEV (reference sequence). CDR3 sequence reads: CASSPGIQGEQYF. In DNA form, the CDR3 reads TGTGCCAGCAGTCCCGGAATCCAAGGCGAGCAGTACTTC.

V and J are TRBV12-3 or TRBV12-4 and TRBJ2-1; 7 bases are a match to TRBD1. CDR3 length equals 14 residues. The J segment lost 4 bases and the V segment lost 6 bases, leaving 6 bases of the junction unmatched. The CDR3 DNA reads TGTGCCAGCAGCTCCGGGACAGATTACAATGAGCAGTTCTTC. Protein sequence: CASSSGTDYNEQFF.

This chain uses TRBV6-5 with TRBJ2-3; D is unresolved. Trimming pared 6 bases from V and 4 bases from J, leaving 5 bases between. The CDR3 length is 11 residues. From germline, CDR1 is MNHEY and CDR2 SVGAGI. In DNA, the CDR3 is TGTGCCAGCAGAGCCGCAGATACGCAGTATTTT. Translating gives CASRAADTQYF.

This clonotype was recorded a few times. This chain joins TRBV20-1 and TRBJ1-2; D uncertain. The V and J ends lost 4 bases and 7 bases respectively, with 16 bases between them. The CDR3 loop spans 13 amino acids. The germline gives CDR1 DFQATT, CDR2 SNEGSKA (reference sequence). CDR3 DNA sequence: TGCAGTGCTACGCCCGGGCCAGAGTCTGGCTACACCTTC. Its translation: CSATPGPESGYTF.

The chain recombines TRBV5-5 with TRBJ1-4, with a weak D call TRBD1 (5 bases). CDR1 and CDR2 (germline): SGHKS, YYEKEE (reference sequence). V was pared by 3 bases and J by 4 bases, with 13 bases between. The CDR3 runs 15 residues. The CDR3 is CASSYGPTDNEKLFF. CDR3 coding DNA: TGTGCCAGCAGCTACGGTCCGACAGATAATGAAAAACTGTTTTTT.